These T cell receptor beta chains were read from a single sample in a study of T cell responses to AZD1222 COVID-19 vaccine. TCRdb's copy holds only in-frame clones and misses some; the assay was immunoSEQ multiplex PCR. In the table there are 100,000 or so clones, approximately 90% of which are singletons. This specimen was peripheral blood, taken on day 0 of AZD1222 vaccination. These receptors all stem from an adult in good health. The CDR3 runs from the conserved cysteine through the conserved F or W. A D gene is named only where the DNA matches it firmly. Clone size is shown for a subset of rows, as once, few, many or a class of expanded clone.

V	size	D	J	DNA	CDR3
TRBV29-1	-	-	TRBJ2-7	TGCAGCGTTGAGATCAGGGCCCACGAGCAGTACTTC	CSVEIRAHEQYF
TRBV25-1	-	TRBD1	TRBJ2-3	TGTGCCAGCAGCGGGACAGAGGGGTTCCCAGATACGCAGTATTTT	CASSGTEGFPDTQYF
TRBV9	-	TRBD2	TRBJ2-5	TGTGCCAGCAGCGTCCTAGCGGGAGTTGTCCTAGAGACCCAGTACTTC	CASSVLAGVVLETQYF
TRBV2	once	-	TRBJ1-2	TGTGCCAGCAGTGCCGGTACATCCTATGGCTACACCTTC	CASSAGTSYGYTF
TRBV27	-	-	TRBJ1-4	TGTGCCAGCAGTCCCAGCAGGCGAGGTGAAAAACTGTTTTTT	CASSPSRRGEKLFF
TRBV9	-	TRBD2	TRBJ2-3	TGTGCCAGCAGCGTATCAGGGAGGGGCAGCACAGATACGCAGTATTTT	CASSVSGRGSTDTQYF
TRBV5-1	-	TRBD2	TRBJ2-1	TGCGCCAGCAGCTTAACCCCTAGCGGGAACGATGAGCAGTTCTTC	CASSLTPSGNDEQFF
TRBV30	-	-	TRBJ1-5	TGTGCCTGGAGTGTGGGTAGGGGGGATCAGCCCCAGCATTTT	CAWSVGRGDQPQHF
TRBV5-4	-	-	TRBJ2-2	TGTGCCAGCAGCTTGGCAGGGAGGGGGACCGGGGAGCTGTTTTTT	CASSLAGRGTGELFF
TRBV7-6	-	-	TRBJ1-3	TGTGCCAGCAGCTTAGCGACGGGGGGGGCGTCGGGAAACACCATATATTTT	CASSLATGGASGNTIYF
TRBV5-1	-	-	TRBJ1-1	TGCGCCAGCAGCTTGGATGTATTGAACCCCGGGCCAATGAACACTGAAGCTTTCTTT	CASSLDVLNPGPMNTEAFF
TRBV9	once	TRBD2	TRBJ2-3	TGTGCCAGCAGCTCAGAGGGAGGGCTGGCGGGAACTAGCACAGATACGCAGTATTTT	CASSSEGGLAGTSTDTQYF
TRBV3-1/TRBV3-2	-	TRBD1	TRBJ1-6	TGTGCCAGCAGCCAAGAAGGTACAGGGGGCGCCTATAATTCACCCCTCCACTTT	CASSQEGTGGAYNSPLHF
TRBV7-9	-	-	TRBJ1-5	TGTGCCAGCACCCTAAGGAGCCCGGGACACCGGGGCGGCAGCAATCAGCCCCAGCATTTT	CASTLRSPGHRGGSNQPQHF
TRBV7-4	-	-	TRBJ1-4	TGTGCCAGCAGCTTAAAATCTGCAACTAATGAAAAACTGTTTTTT	CASSLKSATNEKLFF
TRBV19	-	-	TRBJ2-6	TGTGCCAGTAAGGATGGTGGAGCGGTACCCGGGGCCAACGTCCTGACTTTC	CASKDGGAVPGANVLTF
TRBV6-5	once	-	TRBJ2-4	TGTGCCAGCCCAGAACCTAGTCAAAACATTCAGTACTTC	CASPEPSQNIQYF
TRBV6-1	-	-	TRBJ2-5	TGTGCCAGCAGTGATCGGTGGGAGACCCAGTACTTC	CASSDRWETQYF
TRBV18	-	-	TRBJ2-5	TGTGCCAGCTCACCGGACACAGGTCCCCAAGAGACCCAGTACTTC	CASSPDTGPQETQYF
TRBV7-4	-	-	TRBJ2-4	TGTGCCAGCAGCTTAGCCCGGGGCTTTGGCAAAAACATTCAGTACTTC	CASSLARGFGKNIQYF
TRBV29-1	-	TRBD1	TRBJ2-7	TGCAGCATCTGGACAGGGGGGGACGAGCAGTACTTC	CSIWTGGDEQYF
TRBV5-4	-	-	TRBJ1-6	TGTGCCAGCAGCCCCGGCGGGGGTTCACCCCTCCACTTT	CASSPGGGSPLHF
TRBV30	-	-	TRBJ1-3	TGTGCCTGGAGTGTAGGAGGAAACACCATATATTTT	CAWSVGGNTIYF
TRBV11-2	-	TRBD2	TRBJ2-2	TGTGCCAGCAGCCCTGGTGGGCTAGCGGGATCCGGGGAGCTGTTTTTT	CASSPGGLAGSGELFF
TRBV7-9	-	-	TRBJ2-7	TGTGCCAGCAGCTTGGCCCGACGAGCCTACGAGCAGTACTTC	CASSLARRAYEQYF